The rows below give T cell receptor beta chains drawn from one sample of a study of blood T cells in healthy people across ages. In TCRdb, the 5' RACE reads were re-called with MiXCR into one record per CDR3 protein. The sample carries roughly 800,000 distinct CDR3 sequences, more than 20% recorded once. The same data also contributed to another study, on T cells of mothers and their children.

Sequenced input: blood. The source is a boy between 10 and 17 years old in good health. The CDR3 runs from the conserved cysteine through the conserved F or W. D genes are given only for firm matches. Clone size is stated in some rows and not others, as once, few, many or a class when expanded.

DNA: TGTGCCAGCAGGGATACGGAGGGTGTATACGAGCAGTACTTC; CDR3: CASRDTEGVYEQYF; J: TRBJ2-7; size: once; V: TRBV12-3/TRBV12-4; D: .
DNA: TGTGCCAGCAGTTACTCGAACCCCACAGGGGGTGAGCAGTTCTTC; CDR3: CASSYSNPTGGEQFF; J: TRBJ2-1; size: few; V: TRBV6-5; D: TRBD1
DNA: TGTGCCAGCAGCCAAGGGACAGGAAGGGGGCCCCAGCATTTT; CDR3: CASSQGTGRGPQHF; J: TRBJ1-5; size: few; V: TRBV12-3/TRBV12-4; D: TRBD1
DNA: TGTGCAAGCAGCTTAGCGAGCGGAACCGTTCCCCACTTT; CDR3: CASSLASGTVPHF; J: TRBJ1-6; size: .; V: TRBV7-9; D: .
DNA: TGTGCCAGCAGCTTAGCGTCAGCGGGAGCTCCTAATGAGCAGTTCTTC; CDR3: CASSLASAGAPNEQFF; J: TRBJ2-1; size: few; V: TRBV7-6; D: TRBD2
DNA: TGTGCCAGCAGAACGTTTGGAGCATCCAACTATGGCTACACCTTC; CDR3: CASRTFGASNYGYTF; J: TRBJ1-2; size: many; V: TRBV5-6; D: .
DNA: TGCAGCGTACAGGGGCGGGGTGTTGGCGGGCTGGAGACCCAGTACTTC; CDR3: CSVQGRGVGGLETQYF; J: TRBJ2-5; size: .; V: TRBV29-1; D: .
DNA: TGTGCCAGCAGTTTGGGGACACGCCGGAACTTC; CDR3: CASSLGTRRNF; J: TRBJ2-1; size: few; V: TRBV12-3/TRBV12-4; D: .
DNA: TGTGCCAGCAGCCAAGAAGGGATTGGTGAAGCTTTCTTT; CDR3: CASSQEGIGEAFF; J: TRBJ1-1; size: .; V: TRBV3-1; D: .
DNA: TGCAGTGCTAGAGATATCGGGACTAAATACAACGAGCAGTTCTTC; CDR3: CSARDIGTKYNEQFF; J: TRBJ2-1; size: .; V: TRBV20-1; D: TRBD2
DNA: TGTGCCAGCACCCCGCAGGGGGGGGGTGTCAGGACTGAAGCTTTCTTT; CDR3: CASTPQGGGVRTEAFF; J: TRBJ1-1; size: .; V: TRBV2; D: TRBD1
DNA: TGTGCCAGCGGGATGGTTTCGGGGTTTGTGTTAGATACGCAGTATTTT; CDR3: CASGMVSGFVLDTQYF; J: TRBJ2-3; size: few; V: TRBV2; D: .
DNA: TGCAGCGTTAACGGGGGTCGGGGGGCTTTCTTT; CDR3: CSVNGGRGAFF; J: TRBJ1-1; size: .; V: TRBV29-1; D: .
DNA: TGCAGCGTTGAAGAACAGGGGACCACAGATACGCAGTATTTT; CDR3: CSVEEQGTTDTQYF; J: TRBJ2-3; size: few; V: TRBV29-1; D: TRBD1
DNA: TGTGCCAGCAGTCTCTCCAGGGGACAGCACTATGGCTACACCTTC; CDR3: CASSLSRGQHYGYTF; J: TRBJ1-2; size: few; V: TRBV6-5; D: TRBD1